The clone carrying this T cell receptor beta chain was recorded many times. MiXCR was run by TCRdb on the reads, yielding one entry per CDR3 protein. This table holds approximately 550,000 distinct CDR3 sequences, approximately 15% found once. This entry is derived from a study of T cell repertoires in cytomegalovirus infection. The CDR3 has 19 residues. J lost 0 bases, V lost 0 bases, and 7 bases had no gene match. Germline V gene lookup returns CDR1 KGHDR and CDR2 SFDVKD. The sequence derives from a human donor in good health (CMV status not recorded). Some clones in this sample may be carry-over from other donors' samples. Material for sequencing was CD8+ T cells from PBMCs. This rearrangement joins TRBV24-1 to TRBJ2-3; 11 bases are a match to TRBD2. The CDR3 coding sequence is TGTGCCACCAGTGATTTGGGGACTAGCGGACGGACTAGCACAGATACGCAGTATTTT. Encoded protein: CATSDLGTSGRTSTDTQYF.